What follows is one T cell receptor (beta chain) and its context. There is no known antigen for this receptor. Base qualities are missing; no much larger clone stands one base away. This was a case-control study nested in a cohort of healthcare workers in London, UK, who had nasopharyngeal swab PCR tests and blood samples taken every week. Healthcare workers were enrolled in the week of the UK lockdown, from 23 to 31 March 2020, and were followed every week for up to roughly 16 weeks. These data come from a study of early T cells in non-severe SARS-CoV-2 infection (dated by TCRdb to the early 2020s). With regard to the full study: Because TCR sequencing was done on bulk RNA from unsorted whole blood, the alpha and beta chains could not be paired.

The library was built by means of 5' RACE. The reads were generated on a NextSeq 500. The TCR library protocol attached unique molecular identifiers to individual cDNA molecules to correct for sequencing error and PCR bias. Sequencing covered both TCR alpha and beta chains, and within each sample the abundances of alpha and beta sequences were tightly co-correlated. Regarding the original processing steps: V gene, J gene and CDR3 annotation of TCR sequences was performed with Decombinator V4. Expanded TCRs were defined as changing significantly between any two time points under a Poisson model with p below 0.0001. TCR abundances were normalised to the total number of TCRs sequenced per sample and expressed as counts per million. MAIT TCRs were defined by TRAV1-2 paired with TRAJ12, TRAJ20 or TRAJ33, and iNKT TCRs by TRAV10 paired with TRAJ18. VDJdb, accessed on 1 November 2021, was searched for TCRs annotated for CMV, EBV and SARS-CoV-2, and TCRs annotated for more than one antigen were excluded. TCRdb reran the public reads through fastp at Q25 and MiXCR, keeping productive beta chains. Rows matching on CDR3 protein sequence are summarized as one entry with the most common DNA and genes. In this record, the V and J calls reflect TCRdb's handling and not the investigators' own analysis. Here the sample has tens of thousands of distinct CDR3 sequences; roughly 12% occur a single time. The ten largest make up 3.5% to 5.5% of the sample.

Study-wide conclusions, independent of this receptor: VDJdb matching was skewed toward anti-spike CD8 responses, so virus-specific expansions were likely underestimated and private and CD4 specificities were missed.

Trimming at the junction amounts to 6 bases on V and 2 bases on J, and the germline ends lie 18 bases apart. Counted from cysteine to phenylalanine, this CDR3 has 16 amino acids. Only the CDR3 region is kept as DNA, spanning 48 bases read in frame from base 1. Reading the germline V gene gives CDR1 MNHEY and CDR2 SVGAGI. This receptor chain uses TRBV6-5 and TRBJ2-3, with the D gene uncertain. The source of this sequence is an adult who was a healthcare worker with PCR-confirmed SARS-CoV-2 infection or an uninfected control (not recorded which). The sequencing input was whole blood. CDR3 reads: CASSPRLILPTDTQYF. In nucleotides, the sequence is TGTGCCAGCAGCCCTCGACTTATACTCCCCACAGATACGCAGTATTTT.